Below, 14 T cell receptor beta chains from the same sample are listed, as sequenced in a study of cytomegalovirus exposure and HLA in healthy donors. The PCR was carried out with 60 Vbeta primers and 13 Jbeta primers. Measured with immunoSEQ multiplex PCR; TCRdb has only the in-frame clones, and not every one. The sample has 130,000 or so clones, about three quarters seen once. The sequenced sample was PBMCs. The receptor source for this set is a woman between 18 and 30 years old in good health and CMV-seronegative.

V is TRBV5-5 and J is TRBJ2-7; no definite D call. The CDR3 has 13 residues. Trimming left V 1 base short and J 0 bases short, with 5 bases between. In germline, CDR1 is SGHKS, CDR2 YYEKEE (reference sequence). The CDR3 DNA reads TGTGCCAGCAGCTTGAGCTCCTCCTACGAGCAGTACTTC. Translating it yields CASSLSSSYEQYF.

The chain joins TRBV7-9 to TRBJ2-7; 7 nucleotides line up with TRBD1. J gave up 5 bases and V 0 bases, and 4 bases lay outside the gene matches. The CDR3 sequence is 14 residues long. Germline assignment: CDR1 SEHNR and CDR2 FQNEAQ (reference sequence). CDR3 in amino acids: CASSLAQGDDEQYF. The CDR3 coding sequence is TGTGCCAGCAGCTTAGCGCAGGGGGACGACGAGCAGTACTTC.

This chain uses TRBV6-1 with TRBJ2-5; unclear D gene. Germline V gene sequence: CDR1 MNHNS, CDR2 SASEGT. The CDR3 is 12 amino acids. V lost 6 bases and J lost 4, with 9 bases in between. The CDR3 nucleotides are TGTGCCAGCAGCAGAGACTTAGAGACCCAGTACTTC. Protein sequence: CASSRDLETQYF.

This chain joins TRBV19 and TRBJ2-3, with 10 positions matching TRBD2. The CDR3 runs to 14 residues. V shed 7 bases and J 4 bases; nucleotides not matched to a gene: 5. Germline lookup yields CDR1 LNHDA and CDR2 SQIVND (reference sequence). This CDR3 is CASTLAGDSDTQYF. The CDR3 DNA follows: TGTGCCAGTACCCTAGCGGGAGACTCAGATACGCAGTATTTT. Drawing the rest from reference TRBV19 and TRBJ2-3, the complete variable domain is DGGITQSPKYLFRKEGQNVTLSCEQNLNHDAMYWYRQDPGQGLRLIYYSQIVNDFQKGDIAEGYSVSREKKESFPLTVTSAQKNPTAFYLCASTLAGDSDTQYFGPGTRLTVL.

This sequence joins TRBV7-6 and TRBJ2-7, with D possibly TRBD2 on 5 matching bases. V was trimmed by 6 bases and J by 5 bases, leaving 17 bases between them. The V gene's germline CDR1 is SGHVS and CDR2 FNYEAQ. The length of the CDR3 is 14 residues. The CDR3 DNA follows: TGTGCCAGCAGTTCAAGAGGGCGCGTAGACGAGCAGTACTTC. Amino acid sequence: CASSSRGRVDEQYF.

This clone was observed a few times. V usage is TRBV21-1 and J usage is TRBJ1-1; no check of the table's D call, TRBD1, against the DNA was made. TRBV21-1 is a documented pseudogene. The CDR3 spans 14 residues. The CDR3 reads CASSKGHMNTEAFF. The CDR3 DNA is TGTGCCAGCAGCAAAGGACACATGAACACTGAAGCTTTCTTT.

The chain uses TRBV5-1 and TRBJ1-2; 8 bases fit TRBD1. J gave up 2 bases and V 4 bases, and 7 bases lay outside the gene matches. The CDR3 sequence is 15 residues long. Germline V lookup: CDR1 SGHRS, CDR2 YFSETQ. The CDR3 DNA sequence: TGCGCCAGCAGCCTCTCCGGGACAGGCAACTATGGCTACACCTTC. Its protein product is CASSLSGTGNYGYTF.

The chain uses TRBV7-2 and TRBJ1-1; D gene uncertain. The CDR3 has 14 amino acids. Germline loops: CDR1 SGHTA, CDR2 FQGNSA. V was cut by 1 base and J by 0 bases, with 6 bases left in between. The CDR3 sequence: CASSLVVMNTEAFF. Written as DNA, the CDR3 is TGTGCCAGCAGCTTAGTAGTCATGAACACTGAAGCTTTCTTT. The full variable domain, its missing parts supplied by reference TRBV7-2 and TRBJ1-1, is GAGVSQSPSNKVTEKGKDVELRCDPISGHTALYWYRQSLGQGLEFLIYFQGNSAPDKSGLPSDRFSAERTGGSVSTLTIQRTQQEDSAVYLCASSLVVMNTEAFFGQGTRLTVV.

J is TRBJ2-7 and V is TRBV5-4, with a tentative D call TRBD2 (6 bases). The CDR3 loop spans 12 amino acids. From germline, CDR1 is SGHNT and CDR2 YYREEE (reference sequence). V gave up 3 bases and J gave up 5 bases, with 9 bases separating them. The CDR3 protein is CASSSLANEQYF. The CDR3 region has the DNA TGTGCCAGCAGCTCGCTAGCGAACGAGCAGTACTTC.

This chain uses TRBV6-6 with TRBJ1-1, with unresolved D. Trimming took 2 bases from V and 1 from J, leaving 5 bases between them. The germline CDR1 and CDR2 sequences are MNHNY and SVGAGI (reference sequence). This CDR3 spans 13 amino acids. In nucleotides, the CDR3 is TGTGCCAGCAGTTACGAACAGAACACTGAAGCTTTCTTT. This gives the protein CASSYEQNTEAFF.

This chain joins TRBV7-9 and TRBJ2-7; D not certain. There are 11 residues in the CDR3. The V end lost 6 bases, the J end lost 4 bases, and 7 bases lay between the germline ends. Per germline, CDR1 SEHNR and CDR2 FQNEAQ (reference sequence). This CDR3 is CASSPQYEQYF. DNA for the CDR3: TGTGCCAGCAGTCCACAATACGAGCAGTACTTC.

The genes are TRBV30 and TRBJ2-7, with 7 bases aligning to TRBD2. The CDR3 length is 14 residues. Trimming removed 3 bases from V and 2 bases from J; junction bases left unmatched: 7. Germline CDR1 is GTSNPN and CDR2 is SVGIG (reference sequence). CDR3 residues: CAWSMTLAAYEQYF. The CDR3 region has the DNA TGTGCCTGGAGCATGACCCTAGCGGCCTACGAGCAGTACTTC.

V is TRBV11-2 and J is TRBJ1-2; D unresolved. Germline V gene data show CDR1 as SGHAT and CDR2 as FQNNGV. The CDR3 has 15 residues. V lost 5 bases and J 1 base, leaving 14 bases between the germline ends. In DNA, the CDR3 is TGTGCCAGCAGCCCCCTCCGGGGAGATAACTATGGCTACACCTTC. As protein: CASSPLRGDNYGYTF.

V usage is TRBV30 and J usage is TRBJ1-1; D is undetermined. Germline V gene data show CDR1 as GTSNPN and CDR2 as SVGIG (reference sequence). The CDR3 contains 13 residues. Trimming pared 3 bases from V and 5 bases from J, leaving 13 bases between. The CDR3 bases are TGTGCCTGGAGCGACCCGGCCAGGACTGAAGCTTTCTTT. This gives the protein CAWSDPARTEAFF.